This TCR beta chain was sequenced in a study of cytomegalovirus exposure and HLA in healthy donors. Study conclusions and caveats: Cytomegalovirus-associated status was assigned to fewer than 200 TCR beta chains. The study found most TCR sequences rare, yet found some public TCRs in many donors.

Separation from the approximately 660-subject first cohort characterized the roughly 130-subject validation cohort, to which the donors belonged. The CDR3 consists of 15 residues. Trimming removed 5 bases at V and 0 bases at J, with 13 bases between. CDR1 is MDHEN and CDR2 is SYDVKM in the germline V gene. Concerning this clone itself: The antigen remains undetermined.

The protocol was immunoSEQ multiplex PCR, while the TCRdb copy is restricted to in-frame clones and leaves out a portion. The sample holds 50,000 to 65,000 clones, 85% to 95% seen once. This chain uses TRBV28 with TRBJ1-1, with TRBD1 as a possible D gene (6 bases). The receptor's source is a woman aged 18-30 years in good health and CMV-seropositive. Sequencing input: PBMCs. The CDR3 sequence is CASSPPTGMNTEAFF. CDR3 coding DNA: TGTGCCAGCAGTCCTCCAACAGGGATGAACACTGAAGCTTTCTTT. The whole variable domain, remainder taken from reference TRBV28 and TRBJ1-1, is DVKVTQSSRYLVKRTGEKVFLECVQDMDHENMFWYRQDPGLGLRLIYFSYDVKMKEKGDIPEGYSVSREKKERFSLILESASTNQTSMYLCASSPPTGMNTEAFFGQGTRLTVV.